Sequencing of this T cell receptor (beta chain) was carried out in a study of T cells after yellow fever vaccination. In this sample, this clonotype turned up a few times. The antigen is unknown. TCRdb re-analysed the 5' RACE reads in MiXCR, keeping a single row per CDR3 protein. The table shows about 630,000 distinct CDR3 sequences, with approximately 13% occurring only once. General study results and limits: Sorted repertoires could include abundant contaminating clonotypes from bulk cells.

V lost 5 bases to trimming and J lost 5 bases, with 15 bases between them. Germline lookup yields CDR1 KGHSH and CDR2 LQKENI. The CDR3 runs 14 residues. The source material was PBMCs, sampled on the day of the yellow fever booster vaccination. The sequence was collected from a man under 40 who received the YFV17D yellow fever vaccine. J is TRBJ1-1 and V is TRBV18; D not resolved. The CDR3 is CASSNNPGLTEAFF. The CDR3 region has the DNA TGTGCCAGCTCAAACAATCCGGGCTTAACTGAAGCTTTCTTT.